This T cell receptor (beta chain) was identified during a study of blood T cell repertoires in COVID-19. Study-level background: The origin of the acute and convalescent COVID-19 samples was the United States, Italy and Spain. PBMCs, B-cell-depleted T cells, or T cells provided the cDNA or gDNA that made up the material.

This clone turned up a few times. TCRdb keeps only in-frame clones here, not all; method: immunoSEQ multiplex PCR. The table lists around 84,000 clones, about 87% of them singletons. This receptor was identified in an elderly man with active or convalescent COVID-19. The sequencing input was peripheral blood.

The chain's CDR3 is CASEDRHNQPQHF. DNA of the CDR3: TGTGCCAGTGAGGACAGGCACAATCAGCCCCAGCATTTT. This chain joins TRBV6-4 and TRBJ1-5, with 7 bases matching TRBD1. Germline-derived CDR1 and CDR2 are MRHNA and SNTAGT. The junction had 5 bases not matched to a gene; V was cut back by 9 bases and J by 3 bases. The CDR3 is 13 amino acids.